This T cell receptor (beta chain) was retrieved from a study of T cell repertoires in cytomegalovirus infection. Whole-study context: The authors used CMV epitopes that were HLA-C-restricted (recently identified) and HLA-B-restricted (well studied). From public TCR beta signatures came an indication of both CMV infection and matching HLA type.

TCRdb used MiXCR to reprocess the reads, holding one entry per CDR3 protein. This sample has roughly 800,000 distinct CDR3 sequences, with almost 30% found just once. Study results and caveats: CMV-specific TCR beta clonotypes restricted by HLA-C dominated the ex vivo response.

The germline gives CDR1 MNHNS, CDR2 SASEGT. The junction had 10 bases not matched to a gene; V was cut back by 3 bases and J by 0 bases. The CDR3 is 19 residues long. This clonotype occurred many times. Antigen specificity is unknown. The sequence came from a human donor in good health (CMV status not recorded). Some clones in this sample may be carry-over from other donors' samples. The starting material was cultured CD8+ T cells from PBMCs, obtained from culture after CMV antigen stimulation. The V and J genes are TRBV6-1 and TRBJ2-6, with 8 bases lining up with TRBD1. The CDR3 is CASSDLSRGQASGANVLTF. For the CDR3, the DNA is TGTGCCAGCAGTGACCTCTCGCGGGGACAGGCCTCTGGGGCCAACGTCCTGACTTTC.